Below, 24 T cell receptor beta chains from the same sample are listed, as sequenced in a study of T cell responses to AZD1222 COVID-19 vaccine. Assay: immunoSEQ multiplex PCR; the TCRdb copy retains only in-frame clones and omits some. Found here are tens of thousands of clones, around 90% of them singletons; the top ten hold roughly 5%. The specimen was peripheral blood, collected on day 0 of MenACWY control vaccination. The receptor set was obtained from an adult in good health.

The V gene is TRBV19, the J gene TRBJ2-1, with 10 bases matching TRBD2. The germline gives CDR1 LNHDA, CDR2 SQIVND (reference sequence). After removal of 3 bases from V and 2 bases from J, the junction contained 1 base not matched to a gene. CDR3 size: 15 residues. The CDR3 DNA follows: TGTGCCAGTAGTATGCTAGCGGGAGCCTACAATGAGCAGTTCTTC. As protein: CASSMLAGAYNEQFF.

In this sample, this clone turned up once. CDR3 sequence (DNA): TGTGCCAGCAGCTTATCACGACTAGCGGCCCATTATTTT. Encoded protein: CASSLSRLAAHYF. The V and J genes are TRBV7-2 and TRBJ2-3, with 9 positions matching TRBD2. CDR1 SGHTA and CDR2 FQGNSA come from the germline V gene. CDR3 size: 13 residues. Trimming removed 2 bases from V and 15 bases from J; junction bases left unmatched: 9.

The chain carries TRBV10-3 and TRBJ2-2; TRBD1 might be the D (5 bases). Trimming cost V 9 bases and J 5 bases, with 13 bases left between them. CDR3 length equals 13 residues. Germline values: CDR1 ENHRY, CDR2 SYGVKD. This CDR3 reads CAIEPQGTGELFF. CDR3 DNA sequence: TGTGCCATAGAGCCCCAGGGAACCGGGGAGCTGTTTTTT.

In DNA, the CDR3 is TGCGCCAGCAGACCACAGACTATTGCACCCCTCCACTTT. This sequence encodes CASRPQTIAPLHF. The chain links TRBV5-1 to TRBJ1-6; D remains ambiguous. The CDR3 length is 13 residues. The V end was cut by 5 bases, the J end by 11 bases, with 14 bases between. Per germline, CDR1 SGHRS and CDR2 YFSETQ.

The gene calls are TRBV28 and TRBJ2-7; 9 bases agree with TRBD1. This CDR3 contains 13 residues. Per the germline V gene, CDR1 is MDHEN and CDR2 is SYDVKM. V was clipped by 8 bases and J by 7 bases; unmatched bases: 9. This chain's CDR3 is CASGGQGNGEQYF. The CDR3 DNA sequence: TGTGCCAGCGGGGGACAGGGTAATGGAGAGCAGTACTTC.

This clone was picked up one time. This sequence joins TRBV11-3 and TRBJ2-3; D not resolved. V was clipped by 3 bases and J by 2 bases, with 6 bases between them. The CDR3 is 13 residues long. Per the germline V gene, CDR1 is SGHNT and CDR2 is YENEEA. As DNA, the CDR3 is TGTGCCAGCAGCTTGTCACCCACAGATACGCAGTATTTT. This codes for CASSLSPTDTQYF.

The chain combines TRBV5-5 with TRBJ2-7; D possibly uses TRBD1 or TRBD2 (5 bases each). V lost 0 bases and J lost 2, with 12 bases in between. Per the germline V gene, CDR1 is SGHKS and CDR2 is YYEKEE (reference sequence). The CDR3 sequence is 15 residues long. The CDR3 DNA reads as TGTGCCAGCAGCTTGGCATTTTGGGGGACCTACGAGCAGTACTTC. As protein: CASSLAFWGTYEQYF. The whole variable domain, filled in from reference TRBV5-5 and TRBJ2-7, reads DAGVTQSPTHLIKTRGQQVTLRCSPISGHKSVSWYQQVLGQGPQFIFQYYEKEERGRGNFPDRFSARQFPNYSSELNVNALLLGDSALYLCASSLAFWGTYEQYFGPGTRLTVT.

The DNA for the CDR3 is TGTGCCAGTAGTTGGTCAGGGGGAGAAGAAAAACTGTTTTTT. The encoded protein is CASSWSGGEEKLFF. The chain links TRBV19 to TRBJ1-4; 7 bases fit TRBD1. V trimming: 5 bases; J trimming: 8 bases; junction bases outside the gene matches: 8. The germline V gene encodes CDR1 LNHDA and CDR2 SQIVND (reference sequence). The CDR3 spans 14 residues.

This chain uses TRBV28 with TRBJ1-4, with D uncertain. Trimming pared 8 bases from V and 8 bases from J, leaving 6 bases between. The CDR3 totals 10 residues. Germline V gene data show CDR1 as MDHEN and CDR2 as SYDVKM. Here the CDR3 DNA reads TGTGCCAGCGAAGGGGAAAAACTGTTTTTT. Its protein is CASEGEKLFF.

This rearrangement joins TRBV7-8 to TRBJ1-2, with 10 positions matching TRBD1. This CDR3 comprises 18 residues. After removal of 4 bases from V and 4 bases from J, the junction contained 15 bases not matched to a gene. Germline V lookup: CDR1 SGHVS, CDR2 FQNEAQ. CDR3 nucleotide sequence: TGTGCCAGCAGCTCCACCGGGACAGGGGCCGAGGTGCTCTATGGCTACACCTTC. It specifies CASSSTGTGAEVLYGYTF. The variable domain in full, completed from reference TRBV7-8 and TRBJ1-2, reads GAGVSQSPRYKVAKRGQDVALRCDPISGHVSLFWYQQALGQGPEFLTYFQNEAQLDKSGLPSDRFFAERPEGSVSTLKIQRTQQEDSAVYLCASSSTGTGAEVLYGYTFGSGTRLTVV.

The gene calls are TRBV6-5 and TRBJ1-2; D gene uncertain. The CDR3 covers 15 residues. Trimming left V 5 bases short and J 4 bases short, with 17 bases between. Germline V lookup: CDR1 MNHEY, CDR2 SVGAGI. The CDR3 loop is CASSPGSEGGYGYTF. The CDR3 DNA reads TGTGCCAGCAGTCCCGGCTCCGAGGGTGGCTATGGCTACACCTTC.

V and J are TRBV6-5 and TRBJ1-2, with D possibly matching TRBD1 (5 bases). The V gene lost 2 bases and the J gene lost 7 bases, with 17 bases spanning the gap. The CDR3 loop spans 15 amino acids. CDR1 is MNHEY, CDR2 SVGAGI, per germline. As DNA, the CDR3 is TGTGCCAGCAGTTACGACAGACCAAGCGAAGGTGGCTACACCTTC. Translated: CASSYDRPSEGGYTF.

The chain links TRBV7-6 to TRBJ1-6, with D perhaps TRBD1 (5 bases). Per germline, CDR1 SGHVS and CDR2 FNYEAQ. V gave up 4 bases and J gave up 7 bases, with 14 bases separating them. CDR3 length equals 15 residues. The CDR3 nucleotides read TGTGCCAGCAGCTCGTCCACAGGAGGGAATTCACCCCTCCACTTT. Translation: CASSSSTGGNSPLHF. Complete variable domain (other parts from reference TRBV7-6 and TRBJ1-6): GAGVSQSPRYKVTKRGQDVALRCDPISGHVSLYWYRQALGQGPEFLTYFNYEAQQDKSGLPNDRFSAERPEGSISTLTIQRTEQRDSAMYRCASSSSTGGNSPLHFGNGTRLTVT.

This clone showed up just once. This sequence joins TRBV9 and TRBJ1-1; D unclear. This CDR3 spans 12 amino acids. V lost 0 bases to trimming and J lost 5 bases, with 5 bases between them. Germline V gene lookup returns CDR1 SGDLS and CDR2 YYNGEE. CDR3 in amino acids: CASSVASTEAFF. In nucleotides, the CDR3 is TGTGCCAGCAGCGTAGCTAGTACTGAAGCTTTCTTT.

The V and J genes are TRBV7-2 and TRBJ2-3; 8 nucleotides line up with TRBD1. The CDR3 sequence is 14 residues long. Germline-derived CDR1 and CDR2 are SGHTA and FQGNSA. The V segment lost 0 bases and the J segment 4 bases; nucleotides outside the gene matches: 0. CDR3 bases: TGTGCCAGCAGCTTAGCACAGGGGGCAGATACGCAGTATTTT. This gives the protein CASSLAQGADTQYF.

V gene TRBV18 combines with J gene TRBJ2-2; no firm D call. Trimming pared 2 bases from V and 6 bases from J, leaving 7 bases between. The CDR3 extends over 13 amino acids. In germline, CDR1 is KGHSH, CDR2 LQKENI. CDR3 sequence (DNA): TGTGCCAGCTCACCAGGCTACGCCGGGGAGCTGTTTTTT. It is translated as CASSPGYAGELFF.

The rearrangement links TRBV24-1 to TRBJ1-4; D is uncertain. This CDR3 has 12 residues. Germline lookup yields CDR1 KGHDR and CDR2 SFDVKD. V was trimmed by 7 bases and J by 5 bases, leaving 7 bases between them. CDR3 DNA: TGTGCCACCAGGAGGCCAAATGAAAAACTGTTTTTT. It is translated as CATRRPNEKLFF.

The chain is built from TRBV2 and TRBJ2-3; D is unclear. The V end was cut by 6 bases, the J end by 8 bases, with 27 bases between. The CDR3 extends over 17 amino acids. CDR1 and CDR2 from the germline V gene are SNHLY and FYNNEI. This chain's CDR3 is CASSSVDRPTLLGTQYF. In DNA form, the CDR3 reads TGTGCCAGCAGCTCCGTGGACCGTCCAACGCTACTGGGTACGCAGTATTTT.

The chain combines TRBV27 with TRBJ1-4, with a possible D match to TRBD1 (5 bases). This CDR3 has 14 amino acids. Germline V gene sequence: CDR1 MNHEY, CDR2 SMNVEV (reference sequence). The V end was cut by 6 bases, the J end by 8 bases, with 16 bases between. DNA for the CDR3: TGTGCCAGCAGAAGCGGGGGAGGACGGGAAAAACTGTTTTTT. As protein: CASRSGGGREKLFF.

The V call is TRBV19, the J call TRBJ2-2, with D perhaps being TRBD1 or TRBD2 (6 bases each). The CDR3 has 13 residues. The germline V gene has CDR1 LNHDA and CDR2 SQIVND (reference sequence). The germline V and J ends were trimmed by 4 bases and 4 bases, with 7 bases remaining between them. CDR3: CASSKGGTGELFF. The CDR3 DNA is TGTGCCAGTAGTAAGGGGGGCACCGGGGAGCTGTTTTTT.

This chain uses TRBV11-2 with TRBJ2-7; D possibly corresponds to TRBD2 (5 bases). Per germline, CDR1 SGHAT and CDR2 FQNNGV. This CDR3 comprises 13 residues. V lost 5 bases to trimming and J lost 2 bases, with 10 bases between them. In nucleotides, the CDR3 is TGTGCCAGCAGCCCCGGGGAAGCCTACGAGCAGTACTTC. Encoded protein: CASSPGEAYEQYF.

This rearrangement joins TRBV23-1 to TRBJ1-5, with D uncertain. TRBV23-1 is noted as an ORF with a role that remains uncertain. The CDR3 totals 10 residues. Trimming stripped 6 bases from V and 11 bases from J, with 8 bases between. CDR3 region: CASRSGSQHF. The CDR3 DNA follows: TGCGCCAGCAGGTCCGGGTCCCAGCATTTT.

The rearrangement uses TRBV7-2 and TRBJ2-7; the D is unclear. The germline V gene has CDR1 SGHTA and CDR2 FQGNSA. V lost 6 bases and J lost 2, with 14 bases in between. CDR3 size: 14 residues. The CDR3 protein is CASSITGPTYEQYF. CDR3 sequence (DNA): TGTGCCAGCAGTATAACCGGGCCTACCTACGAGCAGTACTTC.

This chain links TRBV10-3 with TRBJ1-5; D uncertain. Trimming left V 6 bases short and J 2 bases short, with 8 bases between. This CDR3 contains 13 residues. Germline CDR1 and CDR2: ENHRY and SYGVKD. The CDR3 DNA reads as TGTGCCATCAGGGGAATCGGCAATCAGCCCCAGCATTTT. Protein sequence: CAIRGIGNQPQHF.